Listed below are T cell receptor beta chains from one sample, sequenced in a study of PD-1 blockade in classical Hodgkin lymphoma. Profiled with immunoSEQ multiplex PCR; TCRdb holds only in-frame clones, not every one. The sample yields some 96,000 clones, around 80% seen once. The material was peripheral blood mononuclear cells (PBMCs), obtained at baseline. These receptor sequences come from a human donor with classical Hodgkin lymphoma. Each CDR3 is given with its conserved first and last residue. A D gene is named only where the DNA matches it firmly. Clone size is stated in some rows and not others, as once, few, many or a class when expanded.

d_call j_call clone_size v_call cdr3_nt cdr3_aa
NA TRBJ2-7 NA TRBV9 TGTGCCAGCAGCGTAGAGGGGGTGGGGTTGGGTTCCAGCTCCTACGAGCAGTACTTC CASSVEGVGLGSSSYEQYF
TRBD1 TRBJ1-1 few TRBV6-5 TGTGCCAGCAGCCCCCAGGGGGGGTGGACTGAAGCTTTCTTT CASSPQGGWTEAFF
NA TRBJ2-1 NA TRBV7-2 TGTGCCAGCAGCTTAGGGGGGCTGGTTGAGCAGTTCTTC CASSLGGLVEQFF
NA TRBJ1-5 NA TRBV6-4 TGTGCCAGCAGTGTAGGGTCAGGTCAGCCCCAGCATTTT CASSVGSGQPQHF
TRBD1 TRBJ2-1 once TRBV10-3 TGTGCCAGCGGTGGGACAGGGGACAATGAGCAGTTCTTC CASGGTGDNEQFF
TRBD1 TRBJ1-4 NA TRBV14 TGTGCCAGCAGCCAAGATCCAACAGGGGCTGGCGAAAAACTGTTTTTT CASSQDPTGAGEKLFF
TRBD2 TRBJ2-7 NA TRBV27 TGTGCCAGCAGTTTGAGGTTTAGGGGACTAGGAGTGGGCGAGCAGTACTTC CASSLRFRGLGVGEQYF
NA TRBJ1-5 NA TRBV7-3 TGTGCCAGCAGCTTCTGTGCTCGCGGTCAGCCCCAGCATTTT CASSFCARGQPQHF
NA TRBJ2-7 NA TRBV6-1 TGTGCCAGCAGGGACTTTTCTGAGCAGTACTTC CASRDFSEQYF
NA TRBJ1-1 NA TRBV19 TGTGCCAGTAAACGTCCTAACACTGAAGCTTTCTTT CASKRPNTEAFF
NA TRBJ1-5 NA TRBV6-5 TGTGCCACCCACCCGCGGATGGGCAATCAGCCCCAGCATTTT CATHPRMGNQPQHF
NA TRBJ2-7 NA TRBV19 TGTGCCAGTAGGAAACAGGGTCTGGGGGCTTACGAGCAGTACTTC CASRKQGLGAYEQYF
TRBD1 TRBJ1-5 NA TRBV28 TGTGCCAGCAGTTTAAGCCACAGGGGAGGGTGGCAGCCCCAGCATTTT CASSLSHRGGWQPQHF
TRBD2 TRBJ2-2 NA TRBV7-3 TGTGCCAGCAGCTTAAGTAGCGGGAGTGCCACCGGGGAGCTGTTTTTT CASSLSSGSATGELFF
TRBD2 TRBJ2-2 once TRBV14 TGTGCCAGCAGCCAAGGGGGACTAGCGGGAGGCTACACCGGGGAGCTGTTTTTT CASSQGGLAGGYTGELFF
TRBD1 TRBJ1-1 NA TRBV27 TGTGCCAGCAGTTTAAGGACAGGGATCATGAACACTGAAGCTTTCTTT CASSLRTGIMNTEAFF
NA TRBJ2-1 NA TRBV2 TGTGCCAGCAGACCAGGGGCCGCGGAGCAGTTCTTC CASRPGAAEQFF
TRBD2 TRBJ2-7 NA TRBV18 TGTGCCAGCTCATCAACCTATAGCGGGGACGAGCAGTACTTC CASSSTYSGDEQYF
TRBD2 TRBJ2-5 NA TRBV28 TGTGCCAGCACCTCCTGGGGGGGAGGAGAGACCCAGTACTTC CASTSWGGGETQYF
TRBD2 TRBJ2-5 NA TRBV5-4 TGTGCCAGCAGCTTGACTAGCGGGATTGAGACCCAGTACTTC CASSLTSGIETQYF
TRBD1 TRBJ1-2 NA TRBV7-2 TGTGCCAGCAGCTCAGGGGGCGGCTATGGCTACACCTTC CASSSGGGYGYTF
NA TRBJ1-3 NA TRBV9 TGTGCCAGCAGCGTAGGGACAGCCTCTGGAAACACCATATATTTT CASSVGTASGNTIYF
TRBD1 TRBJ2-1 NA TRBV5-1 TGCGCCAGCAGCTCGCTCCGGGACAGGGTGCATGATGAGCAGTTCTTC CASSSLRDRVHDEQFF
NA TRBJ2-2 once TRBV15 TGTGCCACCAGCAGAGATGGGGCGACCGGGGAGCTGTTTTTT CATSRDGATGELFF
TRBD2 TRBJ2-1 NA TRBV29-1 TGCAGCGTCGCCGGGACTAGCGGGAGGGCAAGCTACAATGAGCAGTTCTTC CSVAGTSGRASYNEQFF
TRBD2 TRBJ2-3 NA TRBV18 TGTGCCAGCTCACCCCAGACTAGCGGGAGTACAGATACGCAGTATTTT CASSPQTSGSTDTQYF
NA TRBJ2-1 NA TRBV5-4 TGTGCCAGCAGCCTCGGACAGCCCTCAGAGCAGTTCTTC CASSLGQPSEQFF
TRBD1 TRBJ1-1 NA TRBV18 TGTGCCAGCTCCATACAGGGGGCCTCGGTAGGCACTGAAGCTTTCTTT CASSIQGASVGTEAFF
NA TRBJ2-7 NA TRBV23-1 TGCGCCAGCAGTCAATTCGAAACGAGGGGCGCGGAGAACGAGCAGTACTTC CASSQFETRGAENEQYF
TRBD1 TRBJ1-2 once TRBV19 TGTGCCAGTAGTATCCGTCCGGGACAGGGGGTCCATGGCTACACCTTC CASSIRPGQGVHGYTF
NA TRBJ1-5 NA TRBV7-2 TGTGCCAGCAGCTTAAGCGGAGATCAGCCCCAGCATTTT CASSLSGDQPQHF
NA TRBJ2-2 NA TRBV19 TGTGCCAGTAGTCTAACGTACGGGGAAAACACCGGGGAGCTGTTTTTT CASSLTYGENTGELFF
TRBD2 TRBJ2-1 NA TRBV28 TGTGCCAGCAGGCCGGGACTAGCGGGAGCGGCCAATGAGCAGTTCTTC CASRPGLAGAANEQFF
NA TRBJ1-6 once TRBV6-5 TGTGCCAGCAGTTACTCGAGGGTGATAGGGTCACCCCTCCACTTT CASSYSRVIGSPLHF
NA TRBJ2-7 few TRBV19 TGTGCCAGCGGTAGAGGGGACTACGAGCAGTACTTC CASGRGDYEQYF
NA TRBJ2-5 NA TRBV2 TGTGCCAGCAGTGATTCAGGCGAGGAGACCCAGTACTTC CASSDSGEETQYF
NA TRBJ1-2 NA TRBV28 TGTGCCAGTCGCCCGGGGCCGAACTATGGCTACACCTTC CASRPGPNYGYTF
TRBD2 TRBJ2-7 NA TRBV2 TGTGCCAGCAGCTTTTTCGGGACTAGCGGGTTCAGCTCCTACGAGCAGTACTTC CASSFFGTSGFSSYEQYF
NA TRBJ1-3 few TRBV7-6 TGTGCCAGCAGCCGGAACTCTGGAAACACCATATATTTT CASSRNSGNTIYF
TRBD2 TRBJ2-1 NA TRBV10-3 TGTGCCATCGGAGCGACTAGCGCCCTCAATGAGCAGTTCTTC CAIGATSALNEQFF
NA TRBJ2-1 NA TRBV6-6 TGTGCCAGCAGTGGGCCCAATGAGCAGTTCTTC CASSGPNEQFF
NA TRBJ1-5 NA TRBV7-6 TGTGCCAGCAGCCCAGGGGATCAGCCCCAGCATTTT CASSPGDQPQHF
TRBD1 TRBJ1-1 NA TRBV7-2 TGTGCCAGCAGCTTAGCGCGGACTCTCCGGACAGGGGGCACTGAAGCTTTCTTT CASSLARTLRTGGTEAFF
NA TRBJ1-1 NA TRBV10-3 TGTGCCATCAGGGCGGCGGGGTCGAACACTGAAGCTTTCTTT CAIRAAGSNTEAFF
NA TRBJ2-7 NA TRBV7-2 TGTGCCAGCAGCAATAGCGGAGGGACCTACGAGCAGTACTTC CASSNSGGTYEQYF
NA TRBJ2-3 NA TRBV18 TGTGCCAGCTCACCGAGCGAAACAGATACGCAGTATTTT CASSPSETDTQYF
TRBD2 TRBJ2-5 NA TRBV6-5 TGTGCCAGCAGTTGGACTAGCGGGAGTGGGGAGACCCAGTACTTC CASSWTSGSGETQYF
NA TRBJ1-4 NA TRBV5-4 TGTGCCAGCAGCTTGGGGGCCACCCATGAAAAACTGTTTTTT CASSLGATHEKLFF
TRBD2 TRBJ2-3 NA TRBV9 TGTGCCAGCAGCGTAGGGTCTAGCGGAGGCACAGATACGCAGTATTTT CASSVGSSGGTDTQYF
TRBD1 TRBJ1-5 NA TRBV19 TGTGCCAGTAGTATAGGTCGGACAGGGGATAAACGTCAGCCCCAGCATTTT CASSIGRTGDKRQPQHF
NA TRBJ1-2 NA TRBV19 TGTGCCAGTAGGGGGATTTCAGAGCCCCCCTATGGCTACACCTTC CASRGISEPPYGYTF
NA TRBJ2-1 NA TRBV10-3 TGTGCCATCAGAGCGGACCCGAACAATGAGCAGTTCTTC CAIRADPNNEQFF
TRBD2 TRBJ2-5 NA TRBV11-2 TGTGCCAGCAGCTTAAGGACTAGCGGGAGCCAAGAGACCCAGTACTTC CASSLRTSGSQETQYF